This T cell receptor beta chain was identified in a study of radiation and T cells in renal cell carcinoma. Study findings and constraints: From baseline, blood top tumor clonotypes peaked at 2 weeks post-radiation.

This clone has just one count. The antigen is not known. The CDR3 sequence is 15 residues long. CDR1 is MNHEY and CDR2 is SVGAGI in the germline V gene. The V and J ends lost 4 bases and 0 bases respectively, with 10 bases between them. Assay used: immunoSEQ multiplex PCR; TCRdb lists only in-frame clones, some missing. The sample holds about 76,000 clones, roughly nine tenths seen once. Time point here: blood 4 weeks post-SBRT, at nephrectomy. The treatment is: 15 Gy SBRT to primary tumor, nephrectomy 4 weeks later. Nephrectomy followed 15 Gy stereotactic body radiation by 4 weeks. Serial blood draws occurred at baseline and 2 and 4 weeks post-SBRT. This renal cell carcinoma was of the clear cell type.

The sequence was collected from a woman in her 70s with renal cell carcinoma. The sequencing used blood, collected from a patient whose treatment included radiotherapy and nephrectomy. V usage is TRBV6-5 and J usage is TRBJ1-3; D is ambiguous. The CDR3 DNA follows: TGTGCCAGCAGTTTAGACCGATACTCTGGAAACACCATATATTTT. Translation: CASSLDRYSGNTIYF.